The 8 T cell receptor beta chains presented below share a single source sample, sequenced in a study of blood T cell repertoires in COVID-19. Sequencing was performed with immunoSEQ multiplex PCR; in TCRdb, only in-frame clones are kept and a portion is missing. The sample has some 80,000 clones, 82% seen once; the top ten hold 30% to 45%. Sequenced material: peripheral blood. Source of these receptors: a woman in her seventies with acute or convalescent COVID-19.

This rearrangement joins TRBV5-1 to TRBJ2-1; 9 bases are shared with TRBD2. The germline V gene encodes CDR1 SGHRS and CDR2 YFSETQ. V lost 1 base, J lost 8 bases, and 4 bases stayed unmatched. CDR3 length equals 14 residues. CDR3 DNA sequence: TGCGCCAGCAGCTTGAGTAGCGGGAGTTATGAGCAGTTCTTC. Residues: CASSLSSGSYEQFF.

This chain joins TRBV7-3 and TRBJ2-1; maybe TRBD1 (5 bases). The CDR3 covers 15 residues. The germline V and J ends were trimmed by 2 bases and 0 bases, with 8 bases remaining between them. Germline V lookup: CDR1 SGHTA, CDR2 FQGTGA. CDR3 nucleotides: TGTGCCAGCAGCTTAGTGGACACCTCCTACAATGAGCAGTTCTTC. It specifies CASSLVDTSYNEQFF.

V gene TRBV19 combines with J gene TRBJ1-6; 8 nucleotides line up with TRBD1. The J segment lost 7 bases and the V segment lost 6 bases, leaving 11 bases of the junction unmatched. This CDR3 is 16 amino acids long. CDR1 and CDR2 (germline): LNHDA, SQIVND (reference sequence). CDR3 loop: CASSRRGQGENSPLHF. The CDR3 nucleotides read TGTGCCAGTAGCCGACGAGGACAGGGAGAAAATTCACCCCTCCACTTT.

This sequence joins TRBV19 and TRBJ2-2; possible D gene TRBD2, 5 bases. V gave up 5 bases and J gave up 0 bases, with 13 bases separating them. The CDR3 covers 16 residues. The germline V gene has CDR1 LNHDA and CDR2 SQIVND (reference sequence). The chain's CDR3 is CASSERTYANTGELFF. The CDR3 DNA is TGTGCCAGTAGTGAAAGGACTTATGCGAACACCGGGGAGCTGTTTTTT.

This clone came up a few times. The chain carries TRBV2 and TRBJ1-2; D is possibly TRBD1 (6 bases). The CDR3 is 16 residues long. The V gene lost 2 bases and the J gene lost 8 bases, with 21 bases spanning the gap. Germline CDR1 SNHLY, CDR2 FYNNEI. The CDR3 nucleotides are TGTGCCAGCAGTGAAAACAGGGTCAGAACCTCTGGAGGCTACACCTTC. Translating it yields CASSENRVRTSGGYTF.

The V gene is TRBV5-4, the J gene TRBJ2-3; 8 nucleotides line up with TRBD2. With 4 bases clipped from V and 3 bases from J, the junction kept 10 bases outside the gene matches. This CDR3 region has 16 residues. Looked up from germline, CDR1 is SGHNT and CDR2 is YYREEE (reference sequence). The CDR3 spells CASSPLREVETDTQYF. In DNA form, the CDR3 reads TGTGCCAGCAGCCCCCTGCGGGAGGTAGAGACAGATACGCAGTATTTT.

This sequence joins TRBV7-3 and TRBJ2-3; D ambiguous. This CDR3 comprises 13 residues. With 2 bases removed from V and 3 bases from J, the gap between germline ends came to 6 bases. From germline, CDR1 is SGHTA and CDR2 FQGTGA. In DNA, the CDR3 is TGTGCCAGCAGCTTACTCGGTACAGATACGCAGTATTTT. It is translated as CASSLLGTDTQYF.

The chain uses TRBV19 and TRBJ1-2; D may be TRBD1 (6 bases). V dropped 5 bases and J dropped 4 bases, with 20 bases sitting between them. The CDR3 contains 16 residues. Germline CDR1 LNHDA, CDR2 SQIVND (reference sequence). In DNA, the CDR3 is TGTGCCAGTAGTGGACCCTACTCAGGGGTTCCCTATGGCTACACCTTC. Translated: CASSGPYSGVPYGYTF. Full variable domain (remainder filled in from reference TRBV19 and TRBJ1-2): DGGITQSPKYLFRKEGQNVTLSCEQNLNHDAMYWYRQDPGQGLRLIYYSQIVNDFQKGDIAEGYSVSREKKESFPLTVTSAQKNPTAFYLCASSGPYSGVPYGYTFGSGTRLTVV.